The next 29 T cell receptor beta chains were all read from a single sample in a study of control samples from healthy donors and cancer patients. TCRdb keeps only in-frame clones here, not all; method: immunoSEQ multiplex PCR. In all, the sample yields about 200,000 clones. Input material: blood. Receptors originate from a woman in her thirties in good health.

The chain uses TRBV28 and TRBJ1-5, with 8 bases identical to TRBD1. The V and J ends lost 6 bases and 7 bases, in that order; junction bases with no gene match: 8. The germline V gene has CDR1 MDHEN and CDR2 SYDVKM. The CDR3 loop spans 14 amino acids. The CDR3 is CASRETGDHQPQHF. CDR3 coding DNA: TGTGCCAGCAGGGAGACAGGGGACCACCAGCCCCAGCATTTT.

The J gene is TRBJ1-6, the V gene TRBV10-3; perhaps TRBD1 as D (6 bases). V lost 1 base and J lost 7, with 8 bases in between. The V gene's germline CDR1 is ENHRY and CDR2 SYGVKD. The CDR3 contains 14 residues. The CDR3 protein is CAISELGGNSPLHF. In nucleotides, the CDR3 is TGTGCCATCAGTGAGTTAGGGGGAAATTCACCCCTCCACTTT.

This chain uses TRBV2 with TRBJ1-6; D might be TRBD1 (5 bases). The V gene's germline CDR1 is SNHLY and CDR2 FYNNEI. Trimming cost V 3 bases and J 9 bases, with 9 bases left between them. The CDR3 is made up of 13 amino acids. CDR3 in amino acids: CASSEEGRSPLHF. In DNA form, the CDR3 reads TGTGCCAGCAGTGAGGAGGGGCGTTCACCCCTCCACTTT.

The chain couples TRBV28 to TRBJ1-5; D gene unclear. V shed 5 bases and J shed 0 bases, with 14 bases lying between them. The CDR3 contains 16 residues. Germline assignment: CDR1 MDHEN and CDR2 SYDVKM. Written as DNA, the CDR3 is TGTGCCAGCAGTAGACGGACCGGGTATAGCAATCAGCCCCAGCATTTT. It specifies CASSRRTGYSNQPQHF.

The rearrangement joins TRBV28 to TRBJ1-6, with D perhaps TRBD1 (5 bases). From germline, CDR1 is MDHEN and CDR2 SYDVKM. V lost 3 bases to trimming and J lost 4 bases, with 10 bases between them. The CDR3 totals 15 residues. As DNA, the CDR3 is TGTGCCAGCAGTTTTGAGACAGATTATAATTCACCCCTCCACTTT. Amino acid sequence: CASSFETDYNSPLHF.

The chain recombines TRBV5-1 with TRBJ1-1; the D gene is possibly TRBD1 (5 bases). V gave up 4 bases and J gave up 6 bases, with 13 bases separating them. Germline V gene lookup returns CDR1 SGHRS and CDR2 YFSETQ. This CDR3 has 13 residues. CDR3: CASSIQGAAEAFF. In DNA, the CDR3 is TGCGCCAGCAGCATTCAGGGAGCGGCTGAAGCTTTCTTT.

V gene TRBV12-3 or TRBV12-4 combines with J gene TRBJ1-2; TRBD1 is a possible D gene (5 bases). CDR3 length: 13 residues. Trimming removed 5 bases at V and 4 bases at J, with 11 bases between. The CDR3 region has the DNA TGTGCCAGCAGTCCGGGGACGGGCTATGGCTACACCTTC. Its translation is CASSPGTGYGYTF.

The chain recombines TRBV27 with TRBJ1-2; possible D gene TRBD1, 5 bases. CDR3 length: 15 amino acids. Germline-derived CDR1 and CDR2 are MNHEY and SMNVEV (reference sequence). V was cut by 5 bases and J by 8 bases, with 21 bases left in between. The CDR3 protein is CASSPDLVGGSGYTF. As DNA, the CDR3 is TGTGCCAGCAGTCCTGACCTGGTGGGGGGGTCGGGCTACACCTTC.

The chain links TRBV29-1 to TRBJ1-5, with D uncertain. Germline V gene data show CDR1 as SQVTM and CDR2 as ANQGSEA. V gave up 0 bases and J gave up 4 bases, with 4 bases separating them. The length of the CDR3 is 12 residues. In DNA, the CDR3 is TGCAGCGTTGAAGAGGGGAATCAGCCCCAGCATTTT. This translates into CSVEEGNQPQHF.

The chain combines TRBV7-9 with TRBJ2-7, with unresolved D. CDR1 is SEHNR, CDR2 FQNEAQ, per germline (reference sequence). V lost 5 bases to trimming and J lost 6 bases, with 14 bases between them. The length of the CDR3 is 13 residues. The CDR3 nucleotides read TGTGCCAGCAGCACCGACGTTACCCCCGAGCAGTACTTC. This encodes CASSTDVTPEQYF.

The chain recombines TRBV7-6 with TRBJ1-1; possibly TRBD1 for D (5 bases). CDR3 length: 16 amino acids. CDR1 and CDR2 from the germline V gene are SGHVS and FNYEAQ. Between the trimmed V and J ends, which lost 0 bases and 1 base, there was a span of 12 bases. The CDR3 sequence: CASSLAGGGSNTEAFF. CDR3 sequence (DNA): TGTGCCAGCAGCTTAGCCGGGGGAGGATCGAACACTGAAGCTTTCTTT.

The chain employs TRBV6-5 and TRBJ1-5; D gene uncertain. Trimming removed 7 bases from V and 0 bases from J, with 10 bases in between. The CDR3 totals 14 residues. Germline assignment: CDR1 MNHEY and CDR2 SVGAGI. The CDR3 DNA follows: TGTGCCAGCATCCCTGCAAATAGCAATCAGCCCCAGCATTTT. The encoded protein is CASIPANSNQPQHF.

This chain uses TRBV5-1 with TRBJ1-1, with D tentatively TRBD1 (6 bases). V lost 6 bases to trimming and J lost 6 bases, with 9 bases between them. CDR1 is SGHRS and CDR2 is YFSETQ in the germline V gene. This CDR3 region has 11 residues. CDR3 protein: CASTQGAEAFF. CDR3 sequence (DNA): TGCGCCAGCACACAGGGTGCTGAAGCTTTCTTT.

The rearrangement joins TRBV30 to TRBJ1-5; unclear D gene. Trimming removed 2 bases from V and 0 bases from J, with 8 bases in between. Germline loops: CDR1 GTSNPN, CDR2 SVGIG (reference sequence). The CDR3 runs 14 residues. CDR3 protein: CAWSIAYSNQPQHF. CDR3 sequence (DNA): TGTGCCTGGAGTATCGCTTATAGCAATCAGCCCCAGCATTTT. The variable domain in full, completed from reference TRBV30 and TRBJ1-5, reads SQTIHQWPATLVQPVGSPLSLECTVEGTSNPNLYWYRQAAGRGLQLLFYSVGIGQISSEVPQNLSASRPQDRQFILSSKKLLLSDSGFYLCAWSIAYSNQPQHFGDGTRLSIL.

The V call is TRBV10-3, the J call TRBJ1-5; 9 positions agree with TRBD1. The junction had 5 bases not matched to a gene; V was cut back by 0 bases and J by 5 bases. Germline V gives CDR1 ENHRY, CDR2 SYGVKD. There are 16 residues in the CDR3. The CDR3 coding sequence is TGTGCCATCAGTGAGTCGGGACAGGGCATCGATCAGCCCCAGCATTTT. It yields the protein CAISESGQGIDQPQHF.

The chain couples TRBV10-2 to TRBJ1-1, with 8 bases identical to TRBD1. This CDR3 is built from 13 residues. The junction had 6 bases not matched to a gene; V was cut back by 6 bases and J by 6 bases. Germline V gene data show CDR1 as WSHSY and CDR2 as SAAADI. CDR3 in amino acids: CASRAGGYPEAFF. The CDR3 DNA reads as TGCGCCAGCAGGGCAGGGGGCTATCCTGAAGCTTTCTTT.

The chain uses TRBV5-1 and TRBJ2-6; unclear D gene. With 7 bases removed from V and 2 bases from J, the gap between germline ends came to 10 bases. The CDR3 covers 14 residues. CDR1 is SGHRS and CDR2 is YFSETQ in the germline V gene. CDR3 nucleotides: TGCGCCAGCGGATTAGGGCCTGGGGCCAACGTCCTGACTTTC. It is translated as CASGLGPGANVLTF.

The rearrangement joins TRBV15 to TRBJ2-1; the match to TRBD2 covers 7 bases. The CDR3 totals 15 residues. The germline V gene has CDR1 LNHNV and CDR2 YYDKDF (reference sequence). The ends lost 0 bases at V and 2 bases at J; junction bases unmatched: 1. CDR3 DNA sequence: TGTGCCACCAGCAGAGATGGGACTACCTACAATGAGCAGTTCTTC. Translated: CATSRDGTTYNEQFF.

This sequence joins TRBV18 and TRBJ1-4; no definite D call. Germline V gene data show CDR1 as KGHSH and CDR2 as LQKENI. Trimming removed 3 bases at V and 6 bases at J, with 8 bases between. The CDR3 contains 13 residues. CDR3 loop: CASSPDRDEKLFF. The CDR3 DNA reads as TGTGCCAGCTCACCGGACCGAGATGAAAAACTGTTTTTT.

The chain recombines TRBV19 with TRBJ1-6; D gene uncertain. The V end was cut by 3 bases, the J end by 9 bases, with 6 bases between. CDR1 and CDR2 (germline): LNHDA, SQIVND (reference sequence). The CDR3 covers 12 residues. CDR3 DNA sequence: TGTGCCAGTAGTATTGAAGGTTCACCCCTCCACTTT. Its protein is CASSIEGSPLHF.

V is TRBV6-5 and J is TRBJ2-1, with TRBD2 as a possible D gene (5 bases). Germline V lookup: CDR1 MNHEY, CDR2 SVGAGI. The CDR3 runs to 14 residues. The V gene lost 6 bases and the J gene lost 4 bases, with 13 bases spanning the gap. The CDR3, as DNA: TGTGCCAGCAGGGGGAAGGGAGATTACAATGAGCAGTTCTTC. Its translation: CASRGKGDYNEQFF.

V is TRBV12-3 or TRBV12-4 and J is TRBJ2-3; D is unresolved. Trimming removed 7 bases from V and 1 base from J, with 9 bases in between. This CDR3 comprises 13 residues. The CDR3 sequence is CASKQTRTDTQYF. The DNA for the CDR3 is TGTGCCAGCAAACAGACTCGCACAGATACGCAGTATTTT.

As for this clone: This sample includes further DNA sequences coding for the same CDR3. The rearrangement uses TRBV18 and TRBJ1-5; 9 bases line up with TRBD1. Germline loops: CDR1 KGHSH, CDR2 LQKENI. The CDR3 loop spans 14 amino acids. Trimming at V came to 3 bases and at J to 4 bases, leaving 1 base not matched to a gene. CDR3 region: CASSPGQGNQPQHF. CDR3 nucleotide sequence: TGTGCCAGCTCACCGGGACAGGGTAATCAGCCCCAGCATTTT.

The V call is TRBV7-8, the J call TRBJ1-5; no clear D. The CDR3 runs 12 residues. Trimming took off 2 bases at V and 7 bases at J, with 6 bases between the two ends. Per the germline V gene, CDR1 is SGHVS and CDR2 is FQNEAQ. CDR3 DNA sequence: TGTGCCAGCAGCTTACAGCGGCAGCCCCAGCATTTT. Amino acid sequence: CASSLQRQPQHF.

The CDR3 reads CASSPEQGFPRAFF. In DNA form, the CDR3 reads TGTGCCAGCAGCCCCGAACAGGGATTCCCCCGAGCTTTCTTT. The V and J genes are TRBV5-4 and TRBJ1-1, with a tentative D call TRBD1 (6 bases). V was clipped by 4 bases and J by 10 bases, with 20 bases between them. In germline, CDR1 is SGHNT, CDR2 YYREEE (reference sequence). The CDR3 totals 14 residues. The full variable domain, rest sourced from reference TRBV5-4 and TRBJ1-1, is ETGVTQSPTHLIKTRGQQVTLRCSSQSGHNTVSWYQQALGQGPQFIFQYYREEENGRGNFPPRFSGLQFPNYSSELNVNALELDDSALYLCASSPEQGFPRAFFGQGTRLTVV.

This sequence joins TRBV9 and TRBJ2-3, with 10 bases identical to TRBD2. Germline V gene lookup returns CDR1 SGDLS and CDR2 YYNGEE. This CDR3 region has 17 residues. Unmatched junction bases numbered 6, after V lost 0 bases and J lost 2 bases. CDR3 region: CASSVVGLAGVTDTQYF. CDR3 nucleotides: TGTGCCAGCAGCGTAGTAGGTCTAGCGGGGGTCACAGATACGCAGTATTTT.

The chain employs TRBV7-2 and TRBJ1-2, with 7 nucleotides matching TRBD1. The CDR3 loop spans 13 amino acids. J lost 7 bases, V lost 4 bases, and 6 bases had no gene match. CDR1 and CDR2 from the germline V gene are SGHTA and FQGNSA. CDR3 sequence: CASSSQNRGGYTF. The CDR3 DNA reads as TGTGCCAGCAGCTCCCAAAACAGGGGTGGCTACACCTTC.

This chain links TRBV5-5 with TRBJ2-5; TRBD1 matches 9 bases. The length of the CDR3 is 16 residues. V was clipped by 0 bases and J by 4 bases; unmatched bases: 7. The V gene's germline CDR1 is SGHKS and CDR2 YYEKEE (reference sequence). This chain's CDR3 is CASSLAGDREAETQYF. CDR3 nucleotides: TGTGCCAGCAGCTTGGCCGGGGACAGGGAAGCAGAGACCCAGTACTTC.

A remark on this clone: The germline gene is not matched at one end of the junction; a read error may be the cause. DNA for the CDR3: TGTGCCAGCTCACTCACAGGGTACGAAGAGGCCCAGTACTTC. Encoded protein: CASSLTGYEEAQYF. The rearrangement uses TRBV18 and TRBJ2-5; tentative D call: TRBD1 (6 bases). CDR1 KGHSH and CDR2 LQKENI come from the germline V gene. The length of the CDR3 is 14 residues.